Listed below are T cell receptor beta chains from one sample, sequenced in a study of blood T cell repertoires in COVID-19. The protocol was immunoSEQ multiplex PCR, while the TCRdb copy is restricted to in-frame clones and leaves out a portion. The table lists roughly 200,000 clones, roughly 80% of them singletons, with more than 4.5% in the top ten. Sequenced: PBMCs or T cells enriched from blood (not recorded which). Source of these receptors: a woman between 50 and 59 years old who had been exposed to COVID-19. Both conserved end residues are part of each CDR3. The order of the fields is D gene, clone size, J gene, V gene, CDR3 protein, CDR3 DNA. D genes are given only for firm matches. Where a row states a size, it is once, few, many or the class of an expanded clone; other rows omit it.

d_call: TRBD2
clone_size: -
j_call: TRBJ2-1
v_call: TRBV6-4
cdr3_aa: CASRAGGAHNEQFF
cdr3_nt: TGTGCCAGCAGGGCGGGGGGGGCCCACAATGAGCAGTTCTTC

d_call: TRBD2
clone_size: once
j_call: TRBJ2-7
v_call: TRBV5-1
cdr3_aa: CASSSSSGPNVEQYF
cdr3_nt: TGCGCCAGCAGCTCTTCTAGCGGACCGAACGTAGAGCAGTACTTC

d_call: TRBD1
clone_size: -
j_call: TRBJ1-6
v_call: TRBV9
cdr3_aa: CASSDGTGSSPLHF
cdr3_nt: TGTGCCAGCAGCGACGGGACAGGGAGTTCACCCCTCCACTTT

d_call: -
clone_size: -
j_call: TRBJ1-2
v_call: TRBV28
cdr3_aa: CASSRGGYTF
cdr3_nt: TGTGCCAGCAGCCGAGGAGGCTACACCTTC

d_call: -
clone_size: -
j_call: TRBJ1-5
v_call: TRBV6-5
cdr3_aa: CAVSGQLKQPQHF
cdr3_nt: TGTGCCGTTTCTGGACAGCTAAAACAGCCCCAGCATTTT

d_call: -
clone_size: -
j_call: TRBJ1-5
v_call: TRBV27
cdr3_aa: CASSFNNQPQHF
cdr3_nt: TGTGCCAGCAGTTTTAACAATCAGCCCCAGCATTTT

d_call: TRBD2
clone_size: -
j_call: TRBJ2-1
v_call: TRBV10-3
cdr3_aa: CAISDPKRGLNEQFF
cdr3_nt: TGTGCCATCAGTGACCCTAAGCGGGGGCTAAATGAGCAGTTCTTC

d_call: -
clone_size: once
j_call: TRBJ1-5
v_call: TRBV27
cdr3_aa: CASSLYVGGNSNQPQHF
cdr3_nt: TGTGCCAGCAGTTTGTACGTTGGCGGTAATAGCAATCAGCCCCAGCATTTT

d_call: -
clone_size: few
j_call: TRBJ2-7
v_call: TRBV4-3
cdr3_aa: CASSQRVELRSYEQYF
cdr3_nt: TGCGCCAGCAGCCAGAGAGTCGAGTTGCGGTCCTACGAGCAGTACTTC

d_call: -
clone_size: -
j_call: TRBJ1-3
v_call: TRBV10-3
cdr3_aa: CAISESLVSGNTIYF
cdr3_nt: TGTGCCATCAGTGAGTCACTGGTCTCTGGAAACACCATATATTTT